This TCR beta chain was captured by sequencing in a study of blood T cell repertoires in COVID-19. Study information: COVID-19 samples from acute and convalescent phases originated in the United States, Italy and Spain. The cDNA or gDNA used as material had been derived from T cells, B-cell-depleted T cells, or PBMCs.

Authors' analysis steps: Estimation of nucleated cell counts was performed using reference gene primer amplification. The repertoire was sequenced with immunoSEQ multiplex PCR; TCRdb's copy has only in-frame clones and lacks some. V, J and clone size reflect that table, while D and trimming were determined from the DNA. The sample gives approximately 210,000 clones, about 86% of which show up once; 0.75% to 0.9% is in the top ten. This receptor was obtained from an older woman with acute or convalescent COVID-19. Input material: peripheral blood.

The CDR3 DNA is TGTGCCAGCAGCGCGGGACTAGCGGGCTACGAGCAGTACTTC. This translates into CASSAGLAGYEQYF. The chain has TRBV9 and TRBJ2-7; 12 bases agree with TRBD2. The CDR3 spans 14 residues. The V gene end was trimmed by 3 bases and the J gene end by 3 bases; junction bases not matched to a gene: 1. Looked up from germline, CDR1 is SGDLS and CDR2 is YYNGEE.